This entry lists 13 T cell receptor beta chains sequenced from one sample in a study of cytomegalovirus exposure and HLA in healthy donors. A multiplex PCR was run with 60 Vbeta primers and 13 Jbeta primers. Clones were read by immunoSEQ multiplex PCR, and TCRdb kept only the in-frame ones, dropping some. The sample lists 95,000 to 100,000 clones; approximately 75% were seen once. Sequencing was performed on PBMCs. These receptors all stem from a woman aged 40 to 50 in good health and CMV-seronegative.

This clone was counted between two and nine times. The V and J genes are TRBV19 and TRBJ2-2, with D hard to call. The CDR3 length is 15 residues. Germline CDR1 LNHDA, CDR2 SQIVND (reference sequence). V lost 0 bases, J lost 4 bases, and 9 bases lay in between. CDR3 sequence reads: CASSIDMAGTGELFF. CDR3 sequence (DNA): TGTGCCAGTAGTATAGATATGGCAGGCACCGGGGAGCTGTTTTTT.

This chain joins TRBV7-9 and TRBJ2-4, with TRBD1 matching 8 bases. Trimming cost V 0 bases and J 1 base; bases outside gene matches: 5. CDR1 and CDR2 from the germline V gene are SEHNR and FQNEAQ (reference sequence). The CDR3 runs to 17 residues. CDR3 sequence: CASSLALQGVAKNIQYF. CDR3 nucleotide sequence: TGTGCCAGCAGCTTAGCGCTACAGGGGGTTGCCAAAAACATTCAGTACTTC.

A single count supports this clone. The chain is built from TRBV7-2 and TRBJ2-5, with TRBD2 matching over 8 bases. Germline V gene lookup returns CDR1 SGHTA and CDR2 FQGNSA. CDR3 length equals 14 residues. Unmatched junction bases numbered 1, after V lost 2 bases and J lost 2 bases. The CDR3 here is CASSLQRGQETQYF. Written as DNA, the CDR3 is TGTGCCAGCAGCTTACAGCGGGGGCAAGAGACCCAGTACTTC.

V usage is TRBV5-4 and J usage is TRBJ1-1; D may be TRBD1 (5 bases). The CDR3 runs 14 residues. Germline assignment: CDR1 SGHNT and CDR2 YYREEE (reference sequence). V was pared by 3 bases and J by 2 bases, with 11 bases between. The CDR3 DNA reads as TGTGCCAGCAGCTCCCGGGGGGATAACACTGAAGCTTTCTTT. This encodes CASSSRGDNTEAFF. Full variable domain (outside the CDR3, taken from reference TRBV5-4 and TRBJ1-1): ETGVTQSPTHLIKTRGQQVTLRCSSQSGHNTVSWYQQALGQGPQFIFQYYREEENGRGNFPPRFSGLQFPNYSSELNVNALELDDSALYLCASSSRGDNTEAFFGQGTRLTVV.

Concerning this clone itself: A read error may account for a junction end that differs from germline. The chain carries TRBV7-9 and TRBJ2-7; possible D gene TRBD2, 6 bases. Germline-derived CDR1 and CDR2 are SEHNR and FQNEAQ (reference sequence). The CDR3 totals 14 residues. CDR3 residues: CSSSLVGREAEQYF. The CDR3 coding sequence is TGTTCCAGCAGCTTAGTTGGCAGGGAGGCCGAGCAGTACTTC.

The CDR3 spells CASSSLSGGARNIQYF. CDR3 in DNA: TGTGCCAGCAGCTCCCTTAGCGGGGGGGCGAGGAACATTCAGTACTTC. The J gene is TRBJ2-4, the V gene TRBV5-6; 11 bases fit TRBD2. The CDR3 is made up of 16 amino acids. Germline CDR1 and CDR2: SGHDT and YYEEEE. V trimming: 3 bases; J trimming: 7 bases; junction bases outside the gene matches: 9.

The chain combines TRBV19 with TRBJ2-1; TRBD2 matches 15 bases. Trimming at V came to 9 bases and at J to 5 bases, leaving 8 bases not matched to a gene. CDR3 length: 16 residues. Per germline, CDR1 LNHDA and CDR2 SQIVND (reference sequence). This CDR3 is CASGTSGGPLNNEQFF. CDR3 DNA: TGTGCCAGCGGGACTAGCGGGGGGCCACTCAACAATGAGCAGTTCTTC.

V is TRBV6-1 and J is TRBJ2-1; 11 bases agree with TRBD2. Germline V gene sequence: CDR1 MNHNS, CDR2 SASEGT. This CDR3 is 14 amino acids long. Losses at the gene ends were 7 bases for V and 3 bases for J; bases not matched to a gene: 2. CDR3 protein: CASMTSGNYNEQFF. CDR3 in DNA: TGTGCCAGCATGACTAGCGGGAACTACAATGAGCAGTTCTTC.

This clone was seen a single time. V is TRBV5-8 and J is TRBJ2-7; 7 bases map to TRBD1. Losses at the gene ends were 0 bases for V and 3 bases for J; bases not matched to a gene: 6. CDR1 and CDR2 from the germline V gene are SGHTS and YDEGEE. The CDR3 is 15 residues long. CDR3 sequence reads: CASSLGDRAGYEQYF. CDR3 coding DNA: TGTGCCAGCAGCTTGGGAGACAGGGCGGGCTACGAGCAGTACTTC.

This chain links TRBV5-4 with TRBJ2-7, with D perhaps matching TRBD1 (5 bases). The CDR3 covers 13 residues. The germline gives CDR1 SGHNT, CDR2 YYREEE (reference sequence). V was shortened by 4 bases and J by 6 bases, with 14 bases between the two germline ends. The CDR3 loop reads CASSLGQTSEQYF. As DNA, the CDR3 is TGTGCCAGCAGCCTCGGACAAACATCCGAGCAGTACTTC.

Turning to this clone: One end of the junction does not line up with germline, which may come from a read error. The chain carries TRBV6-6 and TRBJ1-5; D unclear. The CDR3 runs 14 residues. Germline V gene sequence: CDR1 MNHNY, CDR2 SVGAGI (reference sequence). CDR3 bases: TGTGCCAACAGTTATCAGGTACCCAATCAGCCCCAGCATTTT. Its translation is CANSYQVPNQPQHF.

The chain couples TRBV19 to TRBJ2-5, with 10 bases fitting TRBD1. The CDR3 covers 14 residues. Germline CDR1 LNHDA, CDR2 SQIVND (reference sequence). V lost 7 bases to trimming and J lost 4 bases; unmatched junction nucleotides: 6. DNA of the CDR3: TGTGCCAGTACCTCGGACAGGGGGGGAGAGACCCAGTACTTC. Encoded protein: CASTSDRGGETQYF.

The CDR3 region has the DNA TGTGCCAGTAGTACAGCGGGAGCCTTCTACGAGCAGTACTTC. This translates into CASSTAGAFYEQYF. V gene TRBV19 combines with J gene TRBJ2-7, with 8 positions matching TRBD2. There are 14 residues in the CDR3. V gave up 4 bases and J gave up 3 bases; unmatched junction bases: 5. Per germline, CDR1 LNHDA and CDR2 SQIVND (reference sequence).